This T cell receptor beta chain came from a study of cytomegalovirus exposure and HLA in healthy donors. V shed 5 bases, J shed 9 bases, and the junction held 12 bases outside the gene matches. In germline, CDR1 is PRHDT, CDR2 FYEKMQ (reference sequence). The CDR3 runs to 15 residues. At the time of sampling, donors were nominally healthy, though unrecorded immune exposures were likely. 60 Vbeta and 13 Jbeta primers were used in PCR. Only in-frame clones appear in the TCRdb table, and some are missing; sequencing was by immunoSEQ multiplex PCR. This repertoire shows about 280,000 clones, roughly 90% found once; its top ten account for roughly 2.3%. Study observations and caveats: Later analysis demonstrated an association between a missense DCLRE1C variant and TCR beta V- and J-gene trimming. Most sequenced TCRs were rare (though some public TCRs occurred in many donors).

About this clone: Its antigen is not known.

This clonotype originated in a woman aged 18-29 years in good health and CMV-seronegative. Source material: PBMCs. This chain uses TRBV13 with TRBJ2-1; 8 bases are shared with TRBD1. The CDR3 region has the DNA TGTGCCAGCAGCGTCAGGGGGCGCAAGGGGAGTGAGCAGTTCTTC. Its protein product is CASSVRGRKGSEQFF.